The present entry profiles one T cell receptor (beta chain) with its context. Its target antigen remains unknown. Qualities for individual bases were not recorded, and no much larger clone is one base off. Collaborating institutions collected whole blood in K2EDTA tubes following their own protocols. For TCRbeta analysis, collaborators shipped samples as frozen whole blood, isolated PBMCs, or DNA extracted from either of those sample types. The data were taken from a study of blood T cell repertoires in COVID-19 (dated by TCRdb to the early 2020s). General notes on the study: Collaborator samples came from the United States, Italy and Spain and covered acute and convalescent phases of COVID-19. The prospective study material was composed of cDNA or gDNA derived from T cells, B-cell-depleted T cells, or PBMCs. Deeply sampled blood TCRbeta repertoires from subjects exposed to, actively infected with, or recovered from COVID-19 were included in the dataset. The repertoires were released in a freely available public database meant as a resource for research on the immune response to SARS-CoV-2. The samples were drawn from two sources: the first 160 participants of the ongoing ImmuneRACE study, and 1,200 or so subjects contributed by 6 global collaborators. A de-identified subject ID, COVID-19 status, age in years and sex were almost always included in the sample metadata. Where available, HLA class I and class II types were taken from metadata supplied by the sample provider and were not determined by assay-based typing.

Study-wide conclusions, independent of this receptor: The quantity of clinical and demographic metadata differed by source and by participant and was supplied without curation.

TCRbeta CDR3 regions were amplified from genomic DNA by means of the immunoSEQ Assay, a bias-controlled multiplex PCR. The paper's processing steps were these. Within the assay, amplification of reference gene primers was used to estimate how many nucleated cells each sample contained. To quantify the absolute abundance of each unique TCRbeta CDR3 rearrangement, sequence reads were collapsed and filtered. Productive Simpson clonality was computed per sample as the square root of Simpson's diversity index over productive rearrangements. Here the immuneACCESS table is served through TCRdb, limited to in-frame sequences with V and J called. Missing clones are a known gap in these copies; in checked studies unresolved V genes cover under half, and the rest lacks a known reason. The V and J calls and clone size come from that table; D and trimming were worked out from the DNA. This sample has 300,000 to 400,000 clones in its table, and around 89% of those were observed once. The biggest ten clones account for approximately 4% of the sample.

The CDR3 contains 13 residues, cysteine and phenylalanine counted. Of all the DNA, just the CDR3 is kept, 39 bases in frame from base 1. Reading the germline V gene (reference sequence) gives CDR1 SGHNT and CDR2 YYREEE. The germline V end is reduced by 4 bases and the J end by 6 bases; junction bases left unmatched: 3. This TCR was sampled from a woman between 50 and 59 years old with active or convalescent COVID-19. The source material was peripheral blood. This chain joins TRBV5-4 to TRBJ2-3; 9 bases in between match TRBD2. The CDR3 is CASSGTSRDTQYF. The DNA sequence reads TGTGCCAGCAGCGGGACTAGCAGGGATACGCAGTATTTT.